Below are 3 T cell receptor beta chains sequenced from a single sample in a study of blood T cells in healthy people across ages. Using a J-beta primer mix together with a sample-barcoded 5' primer, a second PCR was run for roughly 7 to 12 cycles. TCRdb analysed the 5' RACE reads with MiXCR anew, one entry per CDR3 protein. This table holds 550,000 to 650,000 distinct CDR3 sequences, approximately 30% found once. The specimen was blood. All receptors come from a woman older than 75 in good health.

This clonotype was recorded a few times. V is TRBV9 and J is TRBJ2-2; no reliable D call. Trimming removed 2 bases at V and 3 bases at J, with 8 bases between. This CDR3 has 14 residues. Germline V lookup: CDR1 SGDLS, CDR2 YYNGEE. CDR3 DNA: TGTGCCAGCAGCGTGGGCGCGGACACCGGGGAGCTGTTTTTT. Residues: CASSVGADTGELFF.

This clonotype was counted once. This may be a read error, as it is one base from a much larger clone. The conserved phenylalanine or tryptophan is not found at the CDR3 terminus, so this likely reflects a read error. The chain employs TRBV28 and TRBJ2-7; 7 nucleotides align to TRBD2. V lost 4 bases, J lost 3 bases, and 6 bases stayed unmatched. This CDR3 has 14 amino acids. CDR1 is MDHEN, CDR2 SYDVKM, per germline. The chain's CDR3 is CASSSRGGIYEQYC. The CDR3 bases are TGTGCCAGCAGTTCTCGGGGAGGGATCTACGAGCAGTACTGC.

This clonotype was counted ten times or more. The rearrangement joins TRBV9 to TRBJ2-5; D is unclear. This CDR3 comprises 17 residues. The V end lost 1 base, the J end lost 0 bases, and 16 bases lay between the germline ends. The V gene's germline CDR1 is SGDLS and CDR2 YYNGEE. The CDR3 reads CASSVSVGSSDQETQYF. CDR3 bases: TGTGCCAGCAGCGTAAGCGTCGGCAGCTCCGACCAAGAGACCCAGTACTTC.